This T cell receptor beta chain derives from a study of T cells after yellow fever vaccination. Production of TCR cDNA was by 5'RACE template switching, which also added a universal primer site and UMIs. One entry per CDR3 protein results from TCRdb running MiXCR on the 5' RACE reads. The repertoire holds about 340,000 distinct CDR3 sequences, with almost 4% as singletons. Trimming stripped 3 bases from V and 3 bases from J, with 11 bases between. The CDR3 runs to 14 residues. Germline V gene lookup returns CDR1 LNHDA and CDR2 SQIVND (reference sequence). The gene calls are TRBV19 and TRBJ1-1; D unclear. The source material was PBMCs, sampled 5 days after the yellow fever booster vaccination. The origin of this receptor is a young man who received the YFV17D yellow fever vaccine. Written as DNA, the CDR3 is TGTGCCAGTAGTATTCTTGGCGGCTACACTGAAGCTTTCTTT. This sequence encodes CASSILGGYTEAFF.